The next 15 T cell receptor beta chains were all read from a single sample in a study of blood T cell repertoires in COVID-19. The data were produced by immunoSEQ multiplex PCR, yet TCRdb's version contains in-frame clones alone and is incomplete. The table includes tens of thousands of clones, roughly 87% detected once. The sequenced material came from peripheral blood. The origin of the receptors is a woman over 75 with active or convalescent COVID-19.

V and J are TRBV7-2 and TRBJ1-1; no firm D call. CDR1 is SGHTA and CDR2 is FQGNSA in the germline V gene. The CDR3 covers 12 residues. V dropped 2 bases and J dropped 2 bases, with 3 bases sitting between them. Written as DNA, the CDR3 is TGTGCCAGCAGCTTACTCAACACTGAAGCTTTCTTT. Translated, it gives CASSLLNTEAFF.

V usage is TRBV3-1 (or the pseudogene TRBV3-2) and J usage is TRBJ2-3; 10 bases agree with TRBD2. CDR3 length: 15 residues. Germline CDR1 reads LGHDT; CDR2 reads YNNKEL (reference sequence). The V and J ends lost 4 bases and 5 bases, in that order; junction bases with no gene match: 6. CDR3 region: CASSRLAGGKDTQYF. CDR3 coding DNA: TGTGCCAGCAGCCGGTTAGCGGGGGGCAAAGATACGCAGTATTTT.

V and J are TRBV2 and TRBJ1-1, with D possibly matching TRBD1 (6 bases). The CDR3 extends over 15 amino acids. Trimming removed 4 bases at V and 4 bases at J, with 16 bases between. Germline CDR1 SNHLY, CDR2 FYNNEI. CDR3 region: CASSGVGQKLTEAFF. The CDR3 bases are TGTGCCAGCAGTGGAGTAGGACAGAAGCTCACTGAAGCTTTCTTT.

The chain employs TRBV5-1 and TRBJ2-5, with TRBD1 matching 7 bases. The CDR3 consists of 15 residues. CDR1 is SGHRS and CDR2 is YFSETQ in the germline V gene. Trimming at V came to 5 bases and at J to 2 bases, leaving 9 bases not matched to a gene. The CDR3 nucleotides are TGCGCCAGCAGTCAAACCCCGGGACAGCAAGAGACCCAGTACTTC. It yields the protein CASSQTPGQQETQYF.

The chain carries TRBV12-2 and TRBJ1-4. TRBV12-2 is annotated as a pseudogene. The CDR3 is 18 amino acids. CDR3 loop: CASRFSAWSRQGGEKLFF. DNA of the CDR3: TGTGCAAGTCGCTTTAGTGCCTGGTCGCGGCAGGGAGGTGAAAAACTGTTTTTT.

The chain joins TRBV7-8 to TRBJ2-3; 12 bases are a match to TRBD2. Trimming removed 1 base from V and 6 bases from J; junction bases left unmatched: 8. Germline V lookup: CDR1 SGHVS, CDR2 FQNEAQ. The CDR3 is 17 amino acids. The CDR3 spells CASSLVGASGGVDTQYF. DNA for the CDR3: TGTGCCAGCAGCTTAGTCGGGGCTAGCGGGGGGGTTGATACGCAGTATTTT.

The V and J genes are TRBV10-3 and TRBJ2-7; perhaps TRBD2 as D (6 bases). Germline V gene lookup returns CDR1 ENHRY and CDR2 SYGVKD. The ends were cut back, 4 bases at V and 6 bases at J, with 10 bases in the middle. This CDR3 has 12 amino acids. The CDR3 DNA follows: TGTGCCATCAGTGGGAGGGGCTCCGAGCAGTACTTC. Translated: CAISGRGSEQYF.

This chain links TRBV7-2 with TRBJ1-1; 8 bases line up with TRBD1. Germline V gene sequence: CDR1 SGHTA, CDR2 FQGNSA. Losses at the gene ends were 6 bases for V and 4 bases for J; bases not matched to a gene: 7. The CDR3 loop spans 14 amino acids. CDR3 coding DNA: TGTGCCAGCAGTCGGCAGGGGGCCAGCACTGAAGCTTTCTTT. It encodes CASSRQGASTEAFF.

The rearrangement links TRBV6-2 or TRBV6-3 to TRBJ1-2; D uncertain. The CDR3 loop spans 13 amino acids. The germline CDR1 and CDR2 sequences are MNHEY and SVGEGT. The V gene lost 4 bases and the J gene lost 2 bases, with 8 bases spanning the gap. CDR3 sequence (DNA): TGTGCCAGCAGTTCGACGGGAAACTATGGCTACACCTTC. Its protein is CASSSTGNYGYTF.

The chain uses TRBV7-2 and TRBJ1-5; 7 bases agree with TRBD1. Germline V gene data show CDR1 as SGHTA and CDR2 as FQGNSA. The J segment lost 6 bases and the V segment lost 5 bases, leaving 10 bases of the junction unmatched. The CDR3 spans 15 residues. CDR3 loop: CASSLLTGLGQPQHF. The CDR3 DNA reads as TGTGCCAGCAGCCTACTGACAGGGTTGGGTCAGCCCCAGCATTTT.

The table lists this clone with a few counts. V gene TRBV6-6 combines with J gene TRBJ2-3, with TRBD2 matching 12 bases. The CDR3 loop spans 16 amino acids. Germline V gene sequence: CDR1 MNHNY, CDR2 SVGAGI (reference sequence). Unmatched junction bases numbered 5, after V lost 5 bases and J lost 2 bases. The CDR3 here is CASSHWTSGTTDTQYF. As DNA, the CDR3 is TGTGCCAGCAGTCACTGGACTAGCGGGACCACAGATACGCAGTATTTT.

The genes are TRBV19 and TRBJ1-2, with a possible D match to TRBD1 (5 bases). Looked up from germline, CDR1 is LNHDA and CDR2 is SQIVND (reference sequence). This CDR3 contains 13 residues. V was pared by 5 bases and J by 4 bases, with 11 bases between. The CDR3 region is CASSRQSIYGYTF. The CDR3 DNA sequence: TGTGCCAGTAGTCGACAGAGTATCTATGGCTACACCTTC.

This sequence joins TRBV6-1 and TRBJ2-1; TRBD2 might be the D (6 bases). The germline V gene has CDR1 MNHNS and CDR2 SASEGT. Trimming took off 2 bases at V and 3 bases at J, with 8 bases between the two ends. CDR3 length: 14 amino acids. CDR3 in DNA: TGTGCCAGCAGTGAATTTAGCGGCTACAATGAGCAGTTCTTC. It encodes CASSEFSGYNEQFF.

This clone was picked up one time. The J gene is TRBJ1-2, the V gene TRBV2; D is perhaps TRBD1 (5 bases). The V and J ends lost 0 bases and 0 bases respectively, with 14 bases between them. The germline V gene has CDR1 SNHLY and CDR2 FYNNEI. The CDR3 consists of 17 residues. The DNA for the CDR3 is TGTGCCAGCAGTGAAGCCGCTCGGGGGAAAGCTAACTATGGCTACACCTTC. This translates into CASSEAARGKANYGYTF.

The sample holds one count of this clone. The chain links TRBV28 to TRBJ1-2; D ambiguous. CDR3 size: 14 residues. The V end was cut by 4 bases, the J end by 6 bases, with 15 bases between. Germline V gives CDR1 MDHEN, CDR2 SYDVKM. Here the CDR3 reads CASSSLMGGNGYTF. The CDR3 nucleotides are TGTGCCAGCAGTTCACTTATGGGAGGGAATGGCTACACCTTC.